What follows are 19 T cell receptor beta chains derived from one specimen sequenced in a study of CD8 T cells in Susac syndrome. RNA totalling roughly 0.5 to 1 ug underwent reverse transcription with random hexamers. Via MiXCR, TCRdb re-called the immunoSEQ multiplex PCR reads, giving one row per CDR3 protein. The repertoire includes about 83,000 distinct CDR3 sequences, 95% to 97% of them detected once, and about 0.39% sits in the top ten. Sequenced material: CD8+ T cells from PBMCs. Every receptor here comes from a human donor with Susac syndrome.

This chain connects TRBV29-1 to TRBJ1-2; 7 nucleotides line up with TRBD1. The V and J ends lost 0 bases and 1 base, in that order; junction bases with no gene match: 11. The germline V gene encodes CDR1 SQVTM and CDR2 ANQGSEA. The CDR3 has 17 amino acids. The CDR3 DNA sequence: TGCAGCGTTGAAGATTGGAGGCAGGGGGGGAGTAACTATGGCTACACCTTC. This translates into CSVEDWRQGGSNYGYTF.

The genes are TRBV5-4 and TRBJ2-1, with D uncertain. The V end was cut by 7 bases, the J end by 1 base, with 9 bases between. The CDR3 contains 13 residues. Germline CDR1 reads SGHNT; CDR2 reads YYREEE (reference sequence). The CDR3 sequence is CASRDLSYNEQFF. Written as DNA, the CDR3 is TGTGCCAGCCGAGATTTATCCTACAATGAGCAGTTCTTC.

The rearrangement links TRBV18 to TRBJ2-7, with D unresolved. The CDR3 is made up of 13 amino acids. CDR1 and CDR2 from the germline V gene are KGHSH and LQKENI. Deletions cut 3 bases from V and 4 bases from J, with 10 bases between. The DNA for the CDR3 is TGTGCCAGCTCACCCCCCTCCCGGTACGAGCAGTACTTC. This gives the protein CASSPPSRYEQYF.

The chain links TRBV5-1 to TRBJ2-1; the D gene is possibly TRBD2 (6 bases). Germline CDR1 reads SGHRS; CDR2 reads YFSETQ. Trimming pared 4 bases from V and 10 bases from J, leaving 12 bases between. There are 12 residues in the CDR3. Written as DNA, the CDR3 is TGCGCCAGCAGCGCCGGGACTCTCGAGCAGTTCTTC. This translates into CASSAGTLEQFF.

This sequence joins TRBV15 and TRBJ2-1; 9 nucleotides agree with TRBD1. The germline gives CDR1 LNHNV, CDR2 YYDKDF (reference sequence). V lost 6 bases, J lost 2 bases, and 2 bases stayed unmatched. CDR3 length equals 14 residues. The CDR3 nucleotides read TGTGCCACCAGTAGACAGGGGGCCTACAATGAGCAGTTCTTC. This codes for CATSRQGAYNEQFF.

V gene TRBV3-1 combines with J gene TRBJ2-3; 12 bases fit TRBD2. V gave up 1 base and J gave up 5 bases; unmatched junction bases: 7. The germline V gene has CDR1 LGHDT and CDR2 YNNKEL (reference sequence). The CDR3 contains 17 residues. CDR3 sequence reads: CASSQGPSGGALDTQYF. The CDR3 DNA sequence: TGTGCCAGCAGCCAAGGACCTAGCGGGGGGGCCCTAGATACGCAGTATTTT.

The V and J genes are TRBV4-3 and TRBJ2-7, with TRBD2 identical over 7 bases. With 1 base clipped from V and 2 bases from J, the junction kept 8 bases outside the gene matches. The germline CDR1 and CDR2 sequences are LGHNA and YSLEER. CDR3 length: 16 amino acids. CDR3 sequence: CASSQGERDPTYEQYF. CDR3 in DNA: TGCGCCAGCAGCCAAGGGGAGCGGGATCCAACCTACGAGCAGTACTTC.

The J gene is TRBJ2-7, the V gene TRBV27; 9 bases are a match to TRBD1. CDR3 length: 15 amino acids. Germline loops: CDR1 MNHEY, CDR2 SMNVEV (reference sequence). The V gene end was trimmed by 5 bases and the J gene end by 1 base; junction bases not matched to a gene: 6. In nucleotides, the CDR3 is TGTGCCAGCAGTCTCACCGGGACAGGGTCCTACGAGCAGTACTTC. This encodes CASSLTGTGSYEQYF.

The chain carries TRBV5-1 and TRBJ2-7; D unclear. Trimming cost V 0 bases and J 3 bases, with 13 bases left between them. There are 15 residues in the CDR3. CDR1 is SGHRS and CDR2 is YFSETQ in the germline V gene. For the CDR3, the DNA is TGCGCCAGCAGCTTGGGGGCCGGCGGAATCTACGAGCAGTACGTC. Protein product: CASSLGAGGIYEQYV.

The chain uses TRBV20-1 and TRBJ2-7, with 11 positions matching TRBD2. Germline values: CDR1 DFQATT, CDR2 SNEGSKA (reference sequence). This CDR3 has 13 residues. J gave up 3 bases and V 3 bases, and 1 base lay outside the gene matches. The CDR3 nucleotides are TGCAGTGCTAGTAGCGGGAGGGTCTACGAGCAGTACTTC. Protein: CSASSGRVYEQYF.

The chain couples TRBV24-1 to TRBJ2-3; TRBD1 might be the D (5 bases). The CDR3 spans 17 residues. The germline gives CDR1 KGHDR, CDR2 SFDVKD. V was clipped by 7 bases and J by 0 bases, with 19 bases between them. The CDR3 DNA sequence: TGTGCCACCAGCGTCACCCCCCAGGGTTACAGCACAGATACGCAGTATTTT. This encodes CATSVTPQGYSTDTQYF.

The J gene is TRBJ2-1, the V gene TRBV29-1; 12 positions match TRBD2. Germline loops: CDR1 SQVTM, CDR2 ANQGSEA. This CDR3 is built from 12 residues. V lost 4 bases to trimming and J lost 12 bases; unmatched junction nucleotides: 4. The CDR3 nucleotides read TGCAGCGTTGGGGCTAGCGGGGGGGGGCAGTTCTTC. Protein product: CSVGASGGGQFF.

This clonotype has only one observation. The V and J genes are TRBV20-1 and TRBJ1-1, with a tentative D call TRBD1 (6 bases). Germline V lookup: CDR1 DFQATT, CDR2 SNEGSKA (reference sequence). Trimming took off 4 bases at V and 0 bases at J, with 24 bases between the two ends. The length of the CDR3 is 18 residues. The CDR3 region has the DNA TGCAGTGCTATTGGTTGGGGACACATCTTTACCATGAACACTGAAGCTTTCTTT. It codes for CSAIGWGHIFTMNTEAFF.

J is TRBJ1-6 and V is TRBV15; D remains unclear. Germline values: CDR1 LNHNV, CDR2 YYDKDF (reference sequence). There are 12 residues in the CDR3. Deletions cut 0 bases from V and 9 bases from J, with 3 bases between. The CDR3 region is CATSRDSSPLHF. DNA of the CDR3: TGTGCCACCAGCAGAGACTCTTCACCCCTCCACTTT.

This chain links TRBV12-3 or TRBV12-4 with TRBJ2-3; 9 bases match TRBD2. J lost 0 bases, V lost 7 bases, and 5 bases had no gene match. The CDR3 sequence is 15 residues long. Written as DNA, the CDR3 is TGTGCCAGCAAGCTAGCGGGAACGAGCACAGATACGCAGTATTTT. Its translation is CASKLAGTSTDTQYF.

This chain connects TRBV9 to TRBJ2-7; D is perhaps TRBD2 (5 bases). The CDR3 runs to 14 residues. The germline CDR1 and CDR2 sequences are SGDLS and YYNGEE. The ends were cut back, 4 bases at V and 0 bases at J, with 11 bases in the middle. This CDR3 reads CASSPSGTSYEQYF. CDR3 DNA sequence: TGTGCCAGCAGCCCGAGCGGAACCTCCTACGAGCAGTACTTC.

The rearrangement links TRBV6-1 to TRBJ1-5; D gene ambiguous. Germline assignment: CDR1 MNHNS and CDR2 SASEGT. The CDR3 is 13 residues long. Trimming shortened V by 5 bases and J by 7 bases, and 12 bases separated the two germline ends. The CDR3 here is CASSHDVLQPQHF. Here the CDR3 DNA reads TGTGCCAGCAGTCATGACGTGCTACAGCCCCAGCATTTT.

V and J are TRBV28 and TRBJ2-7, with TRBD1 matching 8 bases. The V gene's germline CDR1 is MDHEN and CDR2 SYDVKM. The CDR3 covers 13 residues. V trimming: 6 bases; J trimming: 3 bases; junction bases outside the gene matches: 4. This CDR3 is CASRDRESYEQYV. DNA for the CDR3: TGTGCCAGCAGGGACAGGGAGAGCTACGAGCAGTACGTC.

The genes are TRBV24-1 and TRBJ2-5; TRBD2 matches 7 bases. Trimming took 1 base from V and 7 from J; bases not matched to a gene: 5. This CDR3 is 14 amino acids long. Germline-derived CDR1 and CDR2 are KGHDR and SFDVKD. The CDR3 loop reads CATSDLRGGRTQYF. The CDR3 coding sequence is TGTGCCACCAGTGATTTACGGGGCGGGAGGACCCAGTACTTC.